What follows are 15 T cell receptor beta chains derived from one specimen sequenced in a study of T-cell memory formation after mild COVID-19. TCRdb reprocessed the 5' RACE reads via MiXCR and lists one record per CDR3 protein. The data contain more than 450,000 distinct CDR3 sequences, more than 15% of them singletons. Sequenced input: PBMCs or a T cell subset sorted from them (not recorded which). The receptors derive from an adult woman who had mild COVID-19 (a few samples of this study predate the infection). Cell type and time point are not known.

This clonotype came up a few times. The chain employs TRBV7-9 and TRBJ2-5, with D unresolved. CDR3 length: 16 residues. Germline assignment: CDR1 SEHNR and CDR2 FQNEAQ (reference sequence). The V and J ends lost 0 bases and 4 bases respectively, with 15 bases between them. Here the CDR3 DNA reads TGTGCCAGCAGCTTAGCTCCCCCCGGGTCCCCAGAGACCCAGTACTTC. Residues: CASSLAPPGSPETQYF.

CDR3 sequence reads: CAGNNPGQGVDEQFF. CDR3 sequence (DNA): TGTGCCGGCAACAATCCGGGACAGGGGGTCGATGAGCAGTTCTTC. The chain combines TRBV5-4 with TRBJ2-1; 11 bases align to TRBD1. The V segment lost 10 bases and the J segment 8 bases; nucleotides outside the gene matches: 14. The CDR3 loop spans 15 amino acids. Germline V gene sequence: CDR1 SGHNT, CDR2 YYREEE (reference sequence).

This clonotype has a handful of counts. The chain couples TRBV7-6 to TRBJ2-5; possibly TRBD2 for D (5 bases). This CDR3 contains 15 residues. Trimming left V 5 bases short and J 2 bases short, with 15 bases between. Germline V lookup: CDR1 SGHVS, CDR2 FNYEAQ. CDR3 protein: CASSPDGGLQETQYF. Written as DNA, the CDR3 is TGTGCCAGCAGCCCGGACGGCGGACTGCAAGAGACCCAGTACTTC.

Regarding this clonotype: An end of the junction does not agree with germline; a read error may underlie this. The chain employs TRBV7-3 and TRBJ2-7, with 8 bases fitting TRBD1. This CDR3 is 15 amino acids long. CDR1 SGHTA and CDR2 FQGTGA come from the germline V gene. CDR3 DNA: TGTGCCAGCAGCGTAACCGGGACAGGTCTAGGGGAGCAGTACTTC. Protein: CASSVTGTGLGEQYF.

J is TRBJ2-7 and V is TRBV16; D tentatively reads TRBD1 or TRBD2 (5 bases each). Trimming pared 4 bases from V and 4 bases from J, leaving 20 bases between. Per germline, CDR1 KGHSY and CDR2 FQNENV. This CDR3 comprises 16 residues. CDR3 coding DNA: TGTGCCAGCAGCCCCTCGCTGTTGGGGGATGTGTACGAGCAGTACTTC. It is translated as CASSPSLLGDVYEQYF.

The V and J genes are TRBV4-3 and TRBJ2-1; D tentatively reads TRBD1 or TRBD2 (5 bases each). In germline, CDR1 is LGHNA, CDR2 YSLEER. V lost 3 bases and J lost 2, with 8 bases in between. The CDR3 sequence is 14 residues long. The CDR3 region is CASSQGVAYNEQFF. The CDR3, as DNA: TGCGCCAGCAGCCAGGGGGTAGCCTACAATGAGCAGTTCTTC.

J is TRBJ1-2 and V is TRBV29-1, with a tentative D call TRBD1 (5 bases). This CDR3 is built from 11 residues. V gave up 5 bases and J gave up 5 bases, with 9 bases separating them. Germline assignment: CDR1 SQVTM and CDR2 ANQGSEA. The CDR3 protein is CSVSREYGYTF. The CDR3 bases are TGCAGCGTTAGCAGGGAATATGGCTACACCTTC. Full variable domain (remainder filled in from reference TRBV29-1 and TRBJ1-2): SAVISQKPSRDICQRGTSLTIQCQVDSQVTMMFWYRQQPGQSLTLIATANQGSEATYESGFVIDKFPISRPNLTFSTLTVSNMSPEDSSIYLCSVSREYGYTFGSGTRLTVV.

This clonotype was picked up a small number of times. This chain links TRBV4-1 with TRBJ2-2; tentative D call: TRBD2 (5 bases). This CDR3 has 16 residues. The V gene lost 4 bases and the J gene lost 4 bases, with 16 bases spanning the gap. The germline CDR1 and CDR2 sequences are MGHRA and YSYEKL. Here the CDR3 reads CASSLDEGWGTGELFF. The CDR3 DNA reads as TGCGCCAGCAGCCTTGACGAGGGTTGGGGCACCGGGGAGCTGTTTTTT.

DNA for the CDR3: TGTGCCAGCAGCTTAGTTGGGGCAGTTGGATACGAGCAGTACTTC. Amino acid sequence: CASSLVGAVGYEQYF. The chain carries TRBV11-3 and TRBJ2-7, with a tentative D call TRBD1 (5 bases). V was clipped by 1 base and J by 4 bases, with 14 bases between them. The germline V gene has CDR1 SGHNT and CDR2 YENEEA. The CDR3 spans 15 residues.

The chain's CDR3 is CASSHDPPGQAYNEQFF. The CDR3 DNA reads TGTGCCAGCAGCCACGATCCCCCGGGACAGGCCTACAATGAGCAGTTCTTC. J is TRBJ2-1 and V is TRBV7-2; 8 bases map to TRBD1. Per the germline V gene, CDR1 is SGHTA and CDR2 is FQGNSA. The CDR3 contains 17 residues. V shed 5 bases, J shed 2 bases, and the junction held 11 bases outside the gene matches.

The J gene is TRBJ1-4, the V gene TRBV2; 8 nucleotides match TRBD1. CDR1 is SNHLY and CDR2 is FYNNEI in the germline V gene. Trimming removed 6 bases from V and 3 bases from J; junction bases left unmatched: 6. The CDR3 consists of 15 residues. The CDR3 protein is CASRATGVPNEKLFF. As DNA, the CDR3 is TGTGCCAGCAGAGCGACAGGGGTGCCTAATGAAAAACTGTTTTTT.

This clonotype was detected many times. This rearrangement joins TRBV15 to TRBJ2-1; D gene ambiguous. Per the germline V gene, CDR1 is LNHNV and CDR2 is YYDKDF (reference sequence). Trimming left V 0 bases short and J 5 bases short, with 11 bases between. The CDR3 consists of 15 residues. CDR3 coding DNA: TGTGCCACCAGCAGAGAAATATCGACTGACAATGAGCAGTTCTTC. Residues: CATSREISTDNEQFF.

This sequence joins TRBV6-5 and TRBJ1-4; D is unclear. This CDR3 is 15 amino acids long. With 0 bases removed from V and 8 bases from J, the gap between germline ends came to 13 bases. The germline CDR1 and CDR2 sequences are MNHEY and SVGAGI. As DNA, the CDR3 is TGTGCCAGCAGTTACTCGGGGAGAGAAGAGGAAAAACTGTTTTTT. Translation gives CASSYSGREEEKLFF.

The table lists this clonotype with a few counts. The chain carries TRBV7-2 and TRBJ1-3, with D hard to call. The germline gives CDR1 SGHTA, CDR2 FQGNSA. V was pared by 2 bases and J by 4 bases, with 18 bases between. The CDR3 is 17 amino acids. CDR3 region: CASSLKSGPAGGNTIYF. The DNA for the CDR3 is TGTGCCAGCAGCTTAAAAAGTGGTCCCGCCGGGGGAAACACCATATATTTT. Drawing the rest from reference TRBV7-2 and TRBJ1-3, the complete variable domain is GAGVSQSPSNKVTEKGKDVELRCDPISGHTALYWYRQSLGQGLEFLIYFQGNSAPDKSGLPSDRFSAERTGGSVSTLTIQRTQQEDSAVYLCASSLKSGPAGGNTIYFGEGSWLTVV.

This chain uses TRBV11-2 with TRBJ2-5; possible D gene TRBD1, 6 bases. Trimming took 3 bases from V and 2 from J, leaving 16 bases between them. CDR3 length equals 16 residues. CDR1 and CDR2 from the germline V gene are SGHAT and FQNNGV. The CDR3 region has the DNA TGTGCCAGCAGCTTGGGAACGGACAGTCCACAAGAGACCCAGTACTTC. Translating it yields CASSLGTDSPQETQYF.